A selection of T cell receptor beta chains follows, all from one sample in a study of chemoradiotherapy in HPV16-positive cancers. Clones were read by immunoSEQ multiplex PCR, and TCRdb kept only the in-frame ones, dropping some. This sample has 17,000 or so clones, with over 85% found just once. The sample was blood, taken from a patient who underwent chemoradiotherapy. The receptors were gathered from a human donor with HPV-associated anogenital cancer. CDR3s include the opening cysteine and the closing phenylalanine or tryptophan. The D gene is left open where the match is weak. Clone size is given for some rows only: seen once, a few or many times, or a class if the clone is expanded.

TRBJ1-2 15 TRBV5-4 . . TGTGCCAGCAGCTTGGAGGGGCTTTATATCGATGGCTACACCTTC CASSLEGLYIDGYTF
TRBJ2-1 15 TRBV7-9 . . TGTGCCAGCAGCTTAAGGGGGACGAGGAACAATGAGCAGTTCTTC CASSLRGTRNNEQFF
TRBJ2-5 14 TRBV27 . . TGTGCCAGCGGTCGCGACGGCCCCCAAGAGACCCAGTACTTC CASGRDGPQETQYF
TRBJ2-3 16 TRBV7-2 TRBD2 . TGTGCCAGCAGCCTCTCTGGACTAGCGGGAGTTGATACGCAGTATTTT CASSLSGLAGVDTQYF
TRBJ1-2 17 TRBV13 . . TGTGCCAGCAGCTTAGGCCAAGTTTGGGGCAGATTGGATGGCTACACCTTC CASSLGQVWGRLDGYTF
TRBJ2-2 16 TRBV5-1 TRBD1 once TGCGCCAGCAGCACGACGACAGGGGCTTACACCGGGGAGCTGTTTTTT CASSTTTGAYTGELFF
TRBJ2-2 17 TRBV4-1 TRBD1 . TGCGCCAGCAGCCAAGGATTGACAGGGACGGGCACCGGGGAGCTGTTTTTT CASSQGLTGTGTGELFF
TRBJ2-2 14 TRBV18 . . TGTGCCAGCTCACCAGGGGGAAACACCGGGGAGCTGTTTTTT CASSPGGNTGELFF
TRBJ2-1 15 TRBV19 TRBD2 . TGTGCCAGTAGTATAGTTTGGGAGGGGTACAATGAGCAGTTCTTC CASSIVWEGYNEQFF
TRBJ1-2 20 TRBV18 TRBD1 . TGTGCCAGCTCACCTATTCCTCAATACCGGGACAGCGCGGGGTACTATGGCTACACCTTC CASSPIPQYRDSAGYYGYTF
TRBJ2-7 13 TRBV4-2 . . TGTGCCAGCAGCCAAGATTCGGCCTCCGAGCAGTACTTC CASSQDSASEQYF
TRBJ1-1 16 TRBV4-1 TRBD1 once TGCGCCAGCAGCCCCAACCCGGACAGGGCGAACACTGAAGCTTTCTTT CASSPNPDRANTEAFF
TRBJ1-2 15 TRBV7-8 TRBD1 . TGTGCCAGCAGCTTGGGACAGAGAGCTAACTATGGCTACACCTTC CASSLGQRANYGYTF
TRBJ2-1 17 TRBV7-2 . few TGTGCCAGCAGCTTAGCAAGATATAGCAGGGGCTACAATGAGCAGTTCTTC CASSLARYSRGYNEQFF
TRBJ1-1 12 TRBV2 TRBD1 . TGTGCCAGCCGTACAGGGGGCACTGAAGCTTTCTTT CASRTGGTEAFF
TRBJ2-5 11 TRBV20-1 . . TGCAGTGGTCTAGGAAAAGAGACCCAGTACTTC CSGLGKETQYF
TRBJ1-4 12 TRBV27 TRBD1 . TGTGCCAGCAGTCTAAGGACAGGGCGGCTGTTTTTT CASSLRTGRLFF
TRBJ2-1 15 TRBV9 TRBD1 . TGTGCCAGCAGCGTAGGACAGGGGGCCCGCTTGGGGCAGTTCTTC CASSVGQGARLGQFF
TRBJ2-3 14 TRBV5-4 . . TGTGCCAGCAGCTCGGCACAGTACACAGATACGCAGTATTTT CASSSAQYTDTQYF
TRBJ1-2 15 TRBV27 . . TGTGCCAGCAGTTTATTCGGGGGGCAAAACTATGGCTACACCTTC CASSLFGGQNYGYTF